The next 21 T cell receptor beta chains were all read from a single sample in a study of PD-L1 blockade in urothelial cancer. Time point noted: pretreatment peripheral blood. TCRdb's table, derived via immunoSEQ multiplex PCR, lists solely in-frame clones and lacks some. The data show 65,000 to 90,000 clones, 84% seen once. The sample was PBMCs, taken around atezolizumab (anti-PD-L1) treatment. The source is a woman in her 70s with urothelial cancer.

This sequence joins TRBV7-2 and TRBJ2-2, with D possibly TRBD1 on 7 matching bases. Trimming left V 3 bases short and J 3 bases short, with 14 bases between. The CDR3 is 16 residues long. CDR1 is SGHTA, CDR2 FQGNSA, per germline. CDR3 amino acids: CASSFNPGGYTGELFF. CDR3 nucleotide sequence: TGTGCCAGCAGCTTTAATCCAGGGGGGTACACCGGGGAGCTGTTTTTT.

The chain recombines TRBV15 with TRBJ2-7; TRBD1 is a possible D gene (7 bases). There are 19 residues in the CDR3. With 1 base removed from V and 1 base from J, the gap between germline ends came to 23 bases. Germline V gene data show CDR1 as LNHNV and CDR2 as YYDKDF (reference sequence). The CDR3, as DNA: TGTGCCACCAGCAGAGGGCCAGGGGGAGATAGCGGACCGTCCTACGAGCAGTACTTC. This codes for CATSRGPGGDSGPSYEQYF.

This clone has a single count. V usage is TRBV7-9 and J usage is TRBJ2-2; D gene unclear. The V end lost 8 bases, the J end lost 1 base, and 5 bases lay between the germline ends. This CDR3 has 12 residues. Germline CDR1 reads SEHNR; CDR2 reads FQNEAQ (reference sequence). The CDR3 protein is CASAWNTGELFF. The CDR3 DNA is TGTGCCAGCGCGTGGAACACCGGGGAGCTGTTTTTT. The variable domain in full, with the rest retrieved from reference TRBV7-9 and TRBJ2-2, is DTGVSQNPRHKITKRGQNVTFRCDPISEHNRLYWYRQTLGQGPEFLTYFQNEAQLEKSRLLSDRFSAERPKGSFSTLEIQRTEQGDSAMYLCASAWNTGELFFGEGSRLTVL.

This chain uses TRBV9 with TRBJ2-5, with D uncertain. This CDR3 comprises 14 residues. The germline CDR1 and CDR2 sequences are SGDLS and YYNGEE. Trimming left V 4 bases short and J 2 bases short, with 12 bases between. The CDR3 reads CASSTTVYQETQYF. CDR3 DNA sequence: TGTGCCAGCAGCACCACAGTGTATCAAGAGACCCAGTACTTC.

This clone has more than one count but fewer than ten. This rearrangement joins TRBV5-1 to TRBJ2-7; D perhaps matches TRBD1 (5 bases). Germline-derived CDR1 and CDR2 are SGHRS and YFSETQ. The CDR3 has 12 amino acids. Trimming took 5 bases from V and 3 from J, leaving 9 bases between them. Here the CDR3 reads CASSIDSYEQYF. CDR3 DNA: TGCGCCAGCAGTATTGACAGCTACGAGCAGTACTTC.

J is TRBJ1-5 and V is TRBV6-7; 8 nucleotides match TRBD1. TRBV6-7 is identified as an open reading frame with a role that is uncertain. The CDR3 loop spans 15 amino acids. V lost 6 bases and J lost 4; bases outside the gene matches: 8. Here the CDR3 DNA reads TGTGCCAGCAGATCTGACAGGGGAACTAATCAGCCCCAGCATTTT. It codes for CASRSDRGTNQPQHF.

The chain joins TRBV19 to TRBJ1-5, with D unresolved. V lost 0 bases and J lost 8, with 14 bases in between. Germline CDR1 is LNHDA and CDR2 is SQIVND (reference sequence). The CDR3 spans 15 residues. The CDR3 is CASSIEDQEIEPQHF. For the CDR3, the DNA is TGTGCCAGTAGTATAGAGGATCAGGAAATTGAGCCCCAGCATTTT.

This chain connects TRBV5-1 to TRBJ1-2, with 9 bases identical to TRBD1. CDR1 is SGHRS, CDR2 YFSETQ, per germline. This CDR3 has 14 residues. J lost 7 bases, V lost 4 bases, and 8 bases had no gene match. The CDR3 DNA is TGCGCCAGCAGCCCCCAGGACAGGGGAAGTGGCTACACCTTC. Translation: CASSPQDRGSGYTF.

The chain combines TRBV10-3 with TRBJ2-7; maybe TRBD2 (6 bases). From germline, CDR1 is ENHRY and CDR2 SYGVKD. V was cut by 8 bases and J by 0 bases, with 11 bases left in between. This CDR3 is 13 amino acids long. The CDR3 DNA sequence: TGTGCCATCCGGGAGCAGAGCTCCTACGAGCAGTACTTC. Protein: CAIREQSSYEQYF.

The chain uses TRBV27 and TRBJ2-3; TRBD2 matches at 10 bases. The J segment lost 4 bases and the V segment lost 2 bases, leaving 9 bases of the junction unmatched. There are 17 residues in the CDR3. Germline assignment: CDR1 MNHEY and CDR2 SMNVEV (reference sequence). CDR3 nucleotides: TGTGCCAGCAGTTTACCTCAAGCGGGAGGGCTGCCAGATACGCAGTATTTT. This codes for CASSLPQAGGLPDTQYF.

The chain recombines TRBV7-9 with TRBJ1-5; D remains ambiguous. Germline CDR1 and CDR2: SEHNR and FQNEAQ (reference sequence). The ends were cut back, 5 bases at V and 0 bases at J, with 14 bases in the middle. The CDR3 length is 16 residues. The CDR3 here is CASSPGAGYSNQPQHF. In DNA form, the CDR3 reads TGTGCCAGCAGCCCCGGAGCGGGGTATAGCAATCAGCCCCAGCATTTT.

This chain links TRBV2 with TRBJ1-5; D may be TRBD1 (6 bases). From germline, CDR1 is SNHLY and CDR2 FYNNEI. The CDR3 runs to 14 residues. Trimming left V 1 base short and J 7 bases short, with 11 bases between. The CDR3 coding sequence is TGTGCCAGCAGTGAAGAGGGGGGGGGCCAGCCCCAGCATTTT. It specifies CASSEEGGGQPQHF.

The J gene is TRBJ2-5, the V gene TRBV12-5, with 9 bases matching TRBD1. CDR1 LGHNT and CDR2 FRNRAP come from the germline V gene. The CDR3 loop spans 17 amino acids. The trim removed 6 bases at V and 3 bases at J, leaving 14 bases unmatched. In DNA form, the CDR3 reads TGTGCTAGTGGCCCCCCCGGGACAGGGTTGGGGAAAGAGACCCAGTACTTC. Residues: CASGPPGTGLGKETQYF.

V usage is TRBV2 and J usage is TRBJ2-1, with 14 bases fitting TRBD2. V gave up 7 bases and J gave up 6 bases; unmatched junction bases: 2. CDR1 and CDR2 from the germline V gene are SNHLY and FYNNEI. The CDR3 spans 14 residues. The CDR3 sequence: CASKGLAGANEQFF. CDR3 nucleotide sequence: TGTGCCAGCAAGGGACTAGCGGGAGCCAATGAGCAGTTCTTC.

The chain carries TRBV25-1 and TRBJ1-4; D remains ambiguous. This CDR3 comprises 15 residues. Trimming removed 7 bases from V and 0 bases from J, with 12 bases in between. CDR1 and CDR2 (germline): MGHDK, SYGVNS. CDR3 loop: CASIGSGATNEKLFF. In nucleotides, the CDR3 is TGTGCCAGCATCGGCTCTGGAGCAACTAATGAAAAACTGTTTTTT.

The chain employs TRBV6-1 and TRBJ2-7; 9 bases align to TRBD2. This CDR3 region has 15 residues. The J segment lost 4 bases and the V segment lost 11 bases, leaving 15 bases of the junction unmatched. Germline V CDR1 and CDR2: MNHNS, SASEGT. The CDR3 loop is CAGQDRLAGKYEQYF. For the CDR3, the DNA is TGTGCCGGCCAAGATCGCCTAGCGGGAAAATACGAGCAGTACTTC.

In its sample, this clone was seen a few times. The same CDR3 arises from other DNA sequences in this sample as well. The CDR3 coding sequence is TGTGCCAGCAGTGGGGGGACAAACACCGGGGAGCTGTTTTTT. Protein product: CASSGGTNTGELFF. The chain combines TRBV2 with TRBJ2-2; tentatively, D is TRBD1 (6 bases). The CDR3 is made up of 14 amino acids. With 4 bases removed from V and 2 bases from J, the gap between germline ends came to 8 bases. Germline values: CDR1 SNHLY, CDR2 FYNNEI. The variable domain in full, completed from reference TRBV2 and TRBJ2-2, reads EPEVTQTPSHQVTQMGQEVILRCVPISNHLYFYWYRQILGQKVEFLVSFYNNEISEKSEIFDDQFSVERPDGSNFTLKIRSTKLEDSAMYFCASSGGTNTGELFFGEGSRLTVL.

The J gene is TRBJ1-2, the V gene TRBV18; 9 positions match TRBD1. Trimming removed 4 bases from V and 3 bases from J; junction bases left unmatched: 0. This CDR3 region has 13 residues. From germline, CDR1 is KGHSH and CDR2 LQKENI. The CDR3 loop reads CASSRTGDYGYTF. The CDR3 coding sequence is TGTGCCAGCTCACGGACAGGGGACTATGGCTACACCTTC.

The sample holds one count of this clone. The J gene is TRBJ1-1, the V gene TRBV5-1, with 7 bases lining up with TRBD1. V gave up 4 bases and J gave up 0 bases; unmatched junction bases: 3. Germline V gene data show CDR1 as SGHRS and CDR2 as YFSETQ. The CDR3 is 14 amino acids. The CDR3 reads CASSPQGMNTEAFF. In DNA, the CDR3 is TGCGCCAGCAGCCCACAGGGGATGAACACTGAAGCTTTCTTT.

The V gene is TRBV6-1, the J gene TRBJ1-1; 8 bases are a match to TRBD1. Germline CDR1 and CDR2: MNHNS and SASEGT. There are 12 residues in the CDR3. The V gene end was trimmed by 6 bases and the J gene end by 7 bases; junction bases not matched to a gene: 4. CDR3 region: CASRPGGGEAFF. CDR3 in DNA: TGTGCCAGCAGACCAGGGGGCGGTGAAGCTTTCTTT.

The V and J genes are TRBV4-1 and TRBJ2-3; 8 bases map to TRBD2. The V and J ends lost 2 bases and 0 bases, in that order; junction bases with no gene match: 7. The CDR3 contains 17 residues. CDR1 is MGHRA, CDR2 YSYEKL, per germline. The CDR3 DNA sequence: TGCGCCAGCAGCCAATACTTTAGCGGGGCTAGCACAGATACGCAGTATTTT. Residues: CASSQYFSGASTDTQYF.